This TCR beta chain emerged from a study of identical twins. Regarding the study as a whole: A lower insertion count was a feature of abundant cord blood beta clonotypes, with no such feature in memory repertoires. Low generation probability was overrepresented in out-of-frame alpha sequences shared by twins.

In germline, CDR1 is LGHNA, CDR2 YSLEER. Unmatched junction bases numbered 11, after V lost 0 bases and J lost 6 bases. There are 16 residues in the CDR3. TCRdb reanalysed the 5' RACE reads using MiXCR and keeps one entry per CDR3 protein. This sample has 250,000 or so distinct CDR3 sequences; about 8% occur once, and the top ten carry less than 4%. On this clonotype itself: Its antigen remains unidentified.

The sample also formed part of further work on yellow fever vaccine responses in identical twins. This second study says: Vaccine-induced T cell responses in twins were reportedly observed to appear partly convergent, partly personalized.

Sample: CD8+ T cells sorted from blood. This clonotype originated in a woman under 30 in good health. The chain uses TRBV4-3 and TRBJ2-7; 7 bases are shared with TRBD2. The CDR3 DNA reads as TGCGCCAGCAGCCAAGATCGTGCGGGAGCTCTACGCGAGCAGTACTTC. Encoded protein: CASSQDRAGALREQYF.